This T cell receptor (beta chain) was captured in a study of identical twins. Study findings and constraints: Beta clonotypes that were abundant in cord blood contained fewer insertions, a pattern absent from memory repertoires.

With regard to this clonotype: The antigen is not known.

V was shortened by 4 bases and J by 0 bases, with 10 bases between the two germline ends. The germline gives CDR1 SGHRS, CDR2 YFSETQ. This CDR3 spans 14 amino acids. MiXCR was run by TCRdb on the 5' RACE reads, yielding one entry per CDR3 protein. The data hold fewer than 550,000 distinct CDR3 sequences, with around an eighth observed a single time. This same sample was also part of a study on yellow fever vaccine responses in identical twins.

The V gene is TRBV5-1, the J gene TRBJ1-1; D call uncertain. The TCR comes from a woman aged 18-29 years in good health. Material: CD4+ T cells sorted from blood. The CDR3 nucleotides read TGCGCCAGCAGCACCGGAGCCATGAACACTGAAGCTTTCTTT. Translated, it gives CASSTGAMNTEAFF.